This TCR beta chain was retrieved from a study of blood T cell repertoires in COVID-19 (dated by TCRdb to the early 2020s). With regard to the full study: Samples covering the acute and convalescent phases of COVID-19 were provided by collaborators in the United States, Italy and Spain. The material from the prospective study consisted of cDNA or gDNA derived from T cells, B-cell-depleted T cells, or PBMCs. The dataset comprised deeply sampled blood TCRbeta repertoires from subjects exposed to, actively infected with, or recovered from COVID-19. A freely available public database, intended as a resource for researchers studying the immune response to SARS-CoV-2, is where the repertoires were released. Samples came from the ongoing ImmuneRACE study (first 160 participants) plus 1,254 subjects from 6 global collaborators. Nearly every sample came with metadata listing a de-identified subject ID, COVID-19 status, age in years and sex. Where available, HLA class I and class II types were obtained from metadata supplied by the sample provider rather than from assay-based typing. The full study reports these points: The amount of clinical and demographic metadata varied by source and participant and was provided uncurated.

V ends up 6 bases short and J 4 bases short, with an unmatched junction base count of 8. CDR1 and CDR2 (LNHDA, SQIVND) derive from the germline V gene (reference sequence). There are 15 amino acids in the CDR3, from cysteine to phenylalanine inclusive. Only the CDR3 part of the read is kept: 45 bases, read in frame from the first base. Regarding this clone: The specificity of this receptor is unknown. No quality values exist for individual bases; no much larger clone is one base distant.

The immunoSEQ Assay, a bias-controlled multiplex PCR, was used to amplify TCRbeta CDR3 regions from genomic DNA. Per the source publication's procedure: Nucleated cell counts per sample were estimated from amplification of reference gene primers within the assay. To quantify the absolute abundance of each unique TCRbeta CDR3 rearrangement, sequence reads were collapsed and filtered. For each sample, productive Simpson clonality was calculated as the square root of Simpson's diversity index across productive rearrangements. Sourced from immuneACCESS, this table was stored by TCRdb with only in-frame sequences that have V and J called. A share of the clones is absent; for the studies checked, an unresolved V gene accounts for under half, and the remainder has no known explanation. That table gives V, J and clone size, and the DNA gave D and trimming. The sample records 150,000 to 200,000 clones, around four fifths of which are singletons. Of the sample, approximately 7.7% is held by the ten largest clones.

Participants in the prospective study were enrolled through a virtual design, were aged roughly 18 to 100 years, and lived in 24 United States geographic areas. In the prospective study, participants were assigned to cohorts based on the clinical history participants reported in a screening survey and a study questionnaire. Recovered participants in ImmuneRACE Cohort 3 were defined by two consecutive negative NP/OP PCR tests, clearance by a healthcare professional, or resolution of symptoms. In the prospective study, whole blood, serum and a nasopharyngeal or oropharyngeal swab were collected from each participant by mobile phlebotomists. Participants in the prospective study had the option to provide additional blood draws and questionnaires over an approximately two-month period. Blood samples from the prospective study were shipped frozen or at room temperature prior to DNA extraction.

The receptor chain draws on TRBV19 and TRBJ2-7; 11 nucleotides in the junction match TRBD2. The TCR sequence derives from a woman in her forties or fifties who had recovered from COVID-19. Sequencing was performed on PBMCs or T cells enriched from blood (not recorded which). The CDR3 protein is CASRLSGRAGYEQYF. The DNA sequence reads TGTGCCAGTAGGCTTAGCGGGAGGGCCGGTTACGAGCAGTACTTC.